A selection of T cell receptor beta chains follows, all from one sample in a study of blood T cell repertoires in COVID-19. Produced via immunoSEQ multiplex PCR; TCRdb's table is partial and in-frame only. The profile shows approximately 200,000 clones, about 90% of them singletons. Sequences were obtained from peripheral blood. The receptor set was obtained from a man aged 35 to 55 with active or convalescent COVID-19. Both conserved end residues are part of each CDR3. The D gene is left open where the match is weak. Some rows have no size entry. The others give once, few or many, or a class for an expanded clone.

CDR3 protein | CDR3 DNA | V gene | D gene | clone size | J gene
CASSVEGARGNTIYF | TGTGCCAGCAGCGTAGAAGGGGCACGAGGAAACACCATATATTTT | TRBV9 | NA | NA | TRBJ1-3
CASSSTPFLQGTHGYTF | TGTGCCAGCAGCTCTACTCCATTTCTTCAGGGAACTCATGGCTACACCTTC | TRBV7-9 | NA | NA | TRBJ1-2
CASSVGQGDKNYGYTF | TGCGCCAGCAGCGTGGGACAGGGAGATAAAAACTATGGCTACACCTTC | TRBV5-1 | TRBD1 | NA | TRBJ1-2
CASSLAQGPYGYTF | TGTGCCAGCAGCTTAGCTCAGGGGCCCTATGGCTACACCTTC | TRBV7-2 | NA | NA | TRBJ1-2
CASSLASEQYF | TGCGCCAGCAGCTTGGCCTCCGAGCAGTACTTC | TRBV5-1 | NA | NA | TRBJ2-7
CATAREAIPSTDTQYF | TGTGCCACCGCGAGGGAGGCAATTCCTAGCACAGATACGCAGTATTTT | TRBV6-7 | NA | NA | TRBJ2-3
CASSYRQSSYNSPLHF | TGTGCCAGCAGTTACAGACAGAGTTCCTATAATTCACCCCTCCACTTT | TRBV6-5 | NA | NA | TRBJ1-6
CASSMTGPNTEAFF | TGTGCCAGCAGCATGACAGGGCCGAACACTGAAGCTTTCTTT | TRBV7-3 | TRBD1 | once | TRBJ1-1
CAWTRGNYGYTF | TGTGCCTGGACCAGGGGAAACTATGGCTACACCTTC | TRBV30 | NA | NA | TRBJ1-2
CASSLTISYEQYF | TGCGCCAGCAGCTTGACAATCTCCTACGAGCAGTACTTC | TRBV5-1 | NA | NA | TRBJ2-7
CASNELQGSYEQYF | TGTGCCAGCAACGAACTTCAGGGATCCTACGAGCAGTACTTC | TRBV2 | NA | NA | TRBJ2-7
CASSPGTGVYEQYF | TGTGCCAGCAGCCCAGGGACAGGAGTCTACGAGCAGTACTTC | TRBV27 | TRBD1 | once | TRBJ2-7
CAISESASGGSYEQYF | TGTGCCATCAGTGAGTCAGCCAGCGGGGGGTCCTACGAGCAGTACTTC | TRBV10-3 | TRBD2 | NA | TRBJ2-7
CASSVDYSLRNTEAFF | TGTGCCAGCAGCGTAGATTACAGCCTCAGGAACACTGAAGCTTTCTTT | TRBV9 | NA | few | TRBJ1-1
CASSLEGEEAFF | TGCGCCAGCAGCTTGGAGGGGGAGGAAGCTTTCTTT | TRBV5-1 | NA | NA | TRBJ1-1
CASSISPQGYEQYF | TGTGCCAGTAGTATATCACCACAGGGCTACGAGCAGTACTTC | TRBV19 | NA | NA | TRBJ2-7
CASSDRGRGTEKLFF | TGCGCCAGCAGTGACAGGGGGCGAGGAACTGAAAAACTGTTTTTT | TRBV10-2 | TRBD1 | NA | TRBJ1-4
CASLPTSTNEKLFF | TGTGCCAGCCTACCGACATCAACTAATGAAAAACTGTTTTTT | TRBV6-5 | NA | NA | TRBJ1-4
CASSEAGGATGELFF | TGCGCCAGCAGTGAGGCGGGGGGGGCGACCGGGGAGCTGTTTTTT | TRBV10-2 | TRBD2 | NA | TRBJ2-2
CASHLNTRNTEAFF | TGTGCCAGCCATTTAAATACGAGGAACACTGAAGCTTTCTTT | TRBV6-5 | NA | NA | TRBJ1-1
CASSFPDRVGGNTIYF | TGTGCCAGCAGCTTCCCGGACAGGGTGGGGGGAAACACCATATATTTT | TRBV7-8 | TRBD1 | few | TRBJ1-3
CAWNPGNFLYEQYF | TGTGCCTGGAACCCGGGAAACTTTCTCTACGAGCAGTACTTC | TRBV30 | NA | few | TRBJ2-7
CASSYPGGETQYF | TGTGCCAGCAGTTACCCAGGGGGAGAGACCCAGTACTTC | TRBV6-5 | TRBD1 | NA | TRBJ2-5
CASSQDVTGSQPQHF | TGCGCCAGCAGCCAAGACGTAACAGGGAGTCAGCCCCAGCATTTT | TRBV4-1 | NA | NA | TRBJ1-5
CASSGGAGSGSPTDTQYF | TGTGCCAGCAGTGGAGGGGCGGGTAGCGGGTCCCCCACAGATACGCAGTATTTT | TRBV25-1 | TRBD2 | once | TRBJ2-3
CASSEQGAPNGYTF | TGTGCCAGCAGCGAGCAGGGGGCGCCGAATGGCTACACCTTC | TRBV9 | TRBD1 | NA | TRBJ1-2
CASSLGAGPNQPQHF | TGTGCCAGCAGCTTAGGGGCAGGGCCGAATCAGCCCCAGCATTTT | TRBV5-7 | NA | few | TRBJ1-5
CASSRRSQGSETQYF | TGCGCCAGCAGCCGTAGATCCCAGGGGTCAGAGACCCAGTACTTC | TRBV5-1 | NA | NA | TRBJ2-5
CASSPDRAANTIYF | TGTGCCAGCTCACCGGACAGGGCTGCGAACACCATATATTTT | TRBV18 | TRBD1 | NA | TRBJ1-3
CASSSGTSADTQYF | TGTGCCAGCAGTTCCGGGACATCGGCAGATACGCAGTATTTT | TRBV6-6 | NA | NA | TRBJ2-3
CASSFGAGPEQYF | TGTGCCAGCAGTTTCGGCGCGGGACCCGAGCAGTACTTC | TRBV27 | NA | NA | TRBJ2-7
CASSLVPPTGTNYGYTF | TGCGCCAGCAGCTTGGTCCCTCCGACAGGGACTAACTATGGCTACACCTTC | TRBV5-1 | TRBD1 | NA | TRBJ1-2
CASSYSSGGNQPQHF | TGTGCCAGCAGTTACTCGTCAGGGGGCAATCAGCCCCAGCATTTT | TRBV6-5 | NA | NA | TRBJ1-5
CSVDGLEGASYEQYF | TGCAGCGTTGACGGTCTCGAGGGGGCATCCTACGAGCAGTACTTC | TRBV29-1 | TRBD1 | NA | TRBJ2-7
CASSGLGGGYGYTF | TGTGCCAGTAGTGGGTTAGGGGGCGGCTATGGCTACACCTTC | TRBV19 | TRBD1 | NA | TRBJ1-2
CSVEDRSDYEQYF | TGCAGCGTTGAAGATAGATCCGACTACGAGCAGTACTTC | TRBV29-1 | NA | NA | TRBJ2-7
CASSLSGDGGYGYTF | TGCGCCAGCAGCTTGTCAGGGGATGGCGGCTATGGCTACACCTTC | TRBV5-1 | NA | NA | TRBJ1-2
CASSQALAGANSYEQYF | TGTGCCAGCAGCCAAGCGCTAGCGGGGGCTAATTCCTACGAGCAGTACTTC | TRBV3-1/TRBV3-2 | TRBD2 | NA | TRBJ2-7
CAWSRGQGKADTQYF | TGTGCCTGGAGTAGGGGCCAGGGCAAAGCAGATACGCAGTATTTT | TRBV30 | NA | NA | TRBJ2-3
CASRGDWNTGELFF | TGTGCCAGCCGCGGGGATTGGAACACCGGGGAGCTGTTTTTT | TRBV2 | NA | NA | TRBJ2-2
CAWSVVPGEQYF | TGTGCCTGGAGTGTAGTCCCCGGCGAGCAGTACTTC | TRBV30 | NA | NA | TRBJ2-7
CASSLVMGSTEAFF | TGTGCCAGCAGCTTGGTTATGGGCAGCACTGAAGCTTTCTTT | TRBV7-3 | NA | once | TRBJ1-1
CASSPAGPPDHTF | TGTGCCAGCTCACCAGCAGGGCCTCCGGATCACACCTTC | TRBV18 | NA | NA | TRBJ1-2
CASSLVVTTPRMYEQYF | TGTGCCAGCAGCTTAGTGGTGACTACCCCGAGGATGTACGAGCAGTACTTC | TRBV11-2 | NA | once | TRBJ2-7
CASRPAEGGRNGYTF | TGTGCCAGCAGGCCTGCGGAAGGGGGCCGTAATGGCTACACCTTC | TRBV28 | TRBD1 | NA | TRBJ1-2
CATPPGSEKLFF | TGTGCAACCCCACCGGGTAGCGAAAAACTGTTTTTT | TRBV12-2 | NA | NA | TRBJ1-4
CASSSRTGGAGGYTF | TGTGCCAGCAGTTCAAGGACAGGGGGCGCAGGTGGCTACACCTTC | TRBV28 | TRBD1 | once | TRBJ1-2
CASTFLRGQETQYF | TGTGCCAGCACCTTCCTGCGGGGTCAAGAGACCCAGTACTTC | TRBV11-2 | NA | NA | TRBJ2-5
CASSLGQGATGELFF | TGCGCCAGCAGCTTGGGACAGGGGGCGACTGGGGAGCTGTTTTTT | TRBV5-1 | TRBD1 | NA | TRBJ2-2
CASSPLTSGVSYEQYF | TGCGCCAGCAGCCCACTGACTAGCGGGGTCTCCTACGAGCAGTACTTC | TRBV5-1 | TRBD2 | few | TRBJ2-7
CASSLGQQETQYF | TGTGCCAGCTCACTGGGACAGCAAGAGACCCAGTACTTC | TRBV18 | TRBD1 | once | TRBJ2-5
CASGTGAVTGELFF | TGTGCCAGCGGAACAGGGGCGGTCACCGGGGAGCTGTTTTTT | TRBV6-5 | TRBD1 | many | TRBJ2-2
CASSQGAGAPGNTIYF | TGTGCCAGCAGCCAAGGGGCGGGGGCACCTGGAAACACCATATATTTT | TRBV4-2 | NA | NA | TRBJ1-3
CASGAGGYNEQFF | TGCGCCAGCGGAGCGGGAGGGTACAATGAGCAGTTCTTC | TRBV10-1 | TRBD2 | NA | TRBJ2-1
CASSAGGPGETQYF | TGTGCCAGCAGCGCGGGGGGGCCTGGAGAGACCCAGTACTTC | TRBV5-6 | TRBD2 | few | TRBJ2-5
CASSQLQGGEETQYF | TGCGCCAGCAGCCAATTACAGGGTGGGGAGGAGACCCAGTACTTC | TRBV4-1 | NA | once | TRBJ2-5
CASKAGQGIEKLFF | TGTGCCAGCAAGGCGGGACAGGGAATTGAAAAACTGTTTTTT | TRBV28 | TRBD1 | NA | TRBJ1-4
CSVVLSITEAFF | TGCAGCGTTGTACTATCAATCACTGAAGCTTTCTTT | TRBV29-1 | NA | NA | TRBJ1-1
CASSEKGKAKNIQYF | TGCGCCAGCAGTGAGAAGGGGAAAGCCAAAAACATTCAGTACTTC | TRBV10-1 | NA | NA | TRBJ2-4